This T cell receptor beta chain was found in a study of shared clonotypes between healthy human individuals. Findings of the study overall: Donor scarcity curtailed the genetic and exposure-history diversity represented herein.

Regarding this clone: What it binds is not known.

The CDR3 extends over 11 amino acids. V lost 1 base and J 7 bases, leaving 5 bases between the germline ends. Germline loops: CDR1 DFQATT, CDR2 SNEGSKA (reference sequence). Measured with immunoSEQ multiplex PCR; TCRdb has only the in-frame clones, and not every one. The sample shows fewer than 650,000 clones, around 76% of them seen only once. The sequence was obtained from a woman in her thirties or forties in good health. Some clones in this sample may be carry-over from other donors' samples. The source material was PBMCs. The chain carries TRBV20-1 and TRBJ2-1; the D is unclear. This chain's CDR3 is CSARVLNEQFF. DNA for the CDR3: TGCAGTGCTAGAGTTTTAAATGAGCAGTTCTTC.